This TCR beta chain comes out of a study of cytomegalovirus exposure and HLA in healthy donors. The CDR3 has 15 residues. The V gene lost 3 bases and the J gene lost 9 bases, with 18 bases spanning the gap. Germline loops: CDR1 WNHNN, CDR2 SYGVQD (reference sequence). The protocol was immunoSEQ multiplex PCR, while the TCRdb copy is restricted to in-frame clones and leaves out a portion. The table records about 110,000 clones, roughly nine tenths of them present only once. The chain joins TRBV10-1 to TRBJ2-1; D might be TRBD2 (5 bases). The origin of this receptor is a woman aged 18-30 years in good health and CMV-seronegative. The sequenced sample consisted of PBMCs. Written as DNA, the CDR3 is TGCGCCAGCAGTGATAGGGCGGGCTCCTCGGGTGAGCAGTTCTTC. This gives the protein CASSDRAGSSGEQFF.